This entry lists 9 T cell receptor beta chains sequenced from one sample in a study of identical twins. One entry per CDR3 protein, called by TCRdb with MiXCR from the 5' RACE reads. The sample shows under 500,000 distinct CDR3 sequences, 14% of them seen only once. These data were also reused for a study on yellow fever vaccine responses in identical twins.

The sample taken for sequencing was CD4+ T cells sorted from blood. These receptors were obtained from a woman between 18 and 30 years old in good health.

The CDR3 protein is CASRGRGSTEAFF. CDR3 in DNA: TGTGCCAGCAGGGGCAGGGGGAGCACTGAAGCTTTCTTT. The rearrangement links TRBV2 to TRBJ1-1, with 7 nucleotides matching TRBD1. The CDR3 is 13 amino acids. With V trimmed by 6 bases and J by 4 bases, 5 bases remained unmatched. The germline gives CDR1 SNHLY, CDR2 FYNNEI. The full variable domain, completed using reference TRBV2 and TRBJ1-1, is EPEVTQTPSHQVTQMGQEVILRCVPISNHLYFYWYRQILGQKVEFLVSFYNNEISEKSEIFDDQFSVERPDGSNFTLKIRSTKLEDSAMYFCASRGRGSTEAFFGQGTRLTVV.

This chain joins TRBV20-1 and TRBJ2-7; 8 bases match TRBD1. Germline values: CDR1 DFQATT, CDR2 SNEGSKA (reference sequence). Trimming cost V 6 bases and J 1 base; bases outside gene matches: 5. The CDR3 totals 13 residues. The CDR3 coding sequence is TGCAGTGCGAAATACAGGGGGTCCTACGAGCAGTACTTC. It is translated as CSAKYRGSYEQYF.

There are many counts of this clonotype. The gene calls are TRBV7-9 and TRBJ2-5; no clear D. This CDR3 region has 14 residues. Per the germline V gene, CDR1 is SEHNR and CDR2 is FQNEAQ (reference sequence). Trimming stripped 5 bases from V and 3 bases from J, with 13 bases between. The CDR3 nucleotides are TGTGCCAGCAGCCAATATTTAGAAAAAGAGACCCAGTACTTC. This encodes CASSQYLEKETQYF.

The CDR3 reads CASSLDNTRNTDTQYF. For the CDR3, the DNA is TGTGCCAGCAGCTTAGATAATACTCGCAACACAGATACGCAGTATTTT. The chain joins TRBV11-2 to TRBJ2-3; D is ambiguous. The CDR3 has 16 amino acids. V lost 0 bases, J lost 2 bases, and 12 bases lay in between. Per germline, CDR1 SGHAT and CDR2 FQNNGV.

V usage is TRBV2 and J usage is TRBJ1-1, with unresolved D. The CDR3 sequence is 14 residues long. Germline loops: CDR1 SNHLY, CDR2 FYNNEI. V was shortened by 6 bases and J by 1 base, with 12 bases between the two germline ends. CDR3 DNA: TGTGCCAGCAGAGAGACGGTGGGGAACACTGAAGCTTTCTTT. It specifies CASRETVGNTEAFF.

This clonotype came up a few times. This CDR3 is CATSRVSAGRRETQYF. Here the CDR3 DNA reads TGTGCCACCAGCAGAGTGTCGGCAGGCAGGCGGGAGACCCAGTACTTC. The chain uses TRBV15 and TRBJ2-5; unclear D gene. The germline CDR1 and CDR2 sequences are LNHNV and YYDKDF (reference sequence). V shed 1 base and J shed 5 bases, with 17 bases lying between them. This CDR3 has 16 residues.

This clonotype was observed a handful of times. The CDR3 protein is CASSPDDSNQPQHF. CDR3 nucleotide sequence: TGTGCCAGTAGTCCGGATGATAGCAATCAGCCCCAGCATTTT. The V call is TRBV19, the J call TRBJ1-5, with D hard to call. V was pared by 5 bases and J by 0 bases, with 8 bases between. CDR1 and CDR2 from the germline V gene are LNHDA and SQIVND (reference sequence). The CDR3 runs to 14 residues.

This sequence joins TRBV28 and TRBJ2-5; D possibly matches TRBD1 or TRBD2 (5 bases each). The V end was cut by 2 bases, the J end by 1 base, with 14 bases between. The germline V gene encodes CDR1 MDHEN and CDR2 SYDVKM. The CDR3 has 16 residues. The CDR3 loop reads CASSLGGPPRQETQYF. In nucleotides, the CDR3 is TGTGCCAGCAGTTTAGGGGGTCCCCCCCGCCAAGAGACCCAGTACTTC.

This clonotype occurred many times. The chain is built from TRBV29-1 and TRBJ2-7; D uncertain. The germline gives CDR1 SQVTM, CDR2 ANQGSEA. This CDR3 region has 11 residues. The V and J ends lost 7 bases and 2 bases respectively, with 9 bases between them. CDR3 protein: CSANSAYEQYF. The CDR3 bases are TGCAGCGCCAACAGTGCCTACGAGCAGTACTTC.